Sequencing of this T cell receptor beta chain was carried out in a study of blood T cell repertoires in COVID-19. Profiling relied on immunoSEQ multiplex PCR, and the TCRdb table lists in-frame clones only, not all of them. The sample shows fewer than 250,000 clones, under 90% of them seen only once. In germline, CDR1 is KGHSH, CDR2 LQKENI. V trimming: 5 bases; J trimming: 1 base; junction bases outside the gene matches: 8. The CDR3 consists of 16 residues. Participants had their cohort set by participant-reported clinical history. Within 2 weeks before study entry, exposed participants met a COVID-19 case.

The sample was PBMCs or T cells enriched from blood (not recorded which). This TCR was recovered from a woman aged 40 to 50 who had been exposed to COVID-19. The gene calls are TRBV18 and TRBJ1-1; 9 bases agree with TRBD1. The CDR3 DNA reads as TGTGCCAGCTCAATAGGGACAGGGACGGGGAACACTGAAGCTTTCTTT. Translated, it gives CASSIGTGTGNTEAFF.